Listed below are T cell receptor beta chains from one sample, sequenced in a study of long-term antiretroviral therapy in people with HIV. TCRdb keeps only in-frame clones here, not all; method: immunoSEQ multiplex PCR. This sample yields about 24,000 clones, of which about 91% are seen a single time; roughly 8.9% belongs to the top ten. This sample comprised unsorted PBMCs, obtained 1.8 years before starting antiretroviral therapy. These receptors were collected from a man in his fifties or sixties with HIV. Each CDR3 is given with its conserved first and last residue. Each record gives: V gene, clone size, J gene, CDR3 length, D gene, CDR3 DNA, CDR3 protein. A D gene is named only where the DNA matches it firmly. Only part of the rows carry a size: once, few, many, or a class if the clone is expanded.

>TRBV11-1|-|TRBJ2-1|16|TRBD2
TGTGCCAGCAGCTTAGCTGGGACTAGGGGCCACAATGAGCAGTTCTTC
CASSLAGTRGHNEQFF
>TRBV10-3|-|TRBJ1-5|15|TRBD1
TGTGCCATCAGTGAGGGACAGGGTGGGTCCCAGCCCCAGCATTTT
CAISEGQGGSQPQHF
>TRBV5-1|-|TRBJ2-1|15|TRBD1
TGCGCCAGCAGCTTTCAGGGGGCCTCCTACAATGAGCAGTTCTTC
CASSFQGASYNEQFF
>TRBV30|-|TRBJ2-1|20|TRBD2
TGTGCCTGGAGTGACCCCCGGGGACTAGCGGGAAAAGGGACCTACAATGAGCAGTTCTTC
CAWSDPRGLAGKGTYNEQFF
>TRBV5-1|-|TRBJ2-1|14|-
TGCGCCAGCAGCTTGGGGGAGGCCTACAATGAGCAGTTCTTC
CASSLGEAYNEQFF
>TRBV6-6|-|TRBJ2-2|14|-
TGTGCCAGCACCTTCCCAGGGCATTTCGGGGAGCTGTTTTTT
CASTFPGHFGELFF
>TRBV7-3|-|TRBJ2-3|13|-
TGTGCCAGCGGCCGGGGTCCGGCAGATACGCAGTATTTT
CASGRGPADTQYF
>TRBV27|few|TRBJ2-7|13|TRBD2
TGTGCCAGCAGTCTAGCGGGACCCTACGAGCAGTACTTC
CASSLAGPYEQYF
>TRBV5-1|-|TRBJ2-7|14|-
TGCGCCAGCAGCTTGGTAGCTAACTCCTACGAGCAGTACTTC
CASSLVANSYEQYF
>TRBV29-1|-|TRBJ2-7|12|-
TGCAGCGTTATACCTAAGGGCTACGAGCAGTACTTC
CSVIPKGYEQYF
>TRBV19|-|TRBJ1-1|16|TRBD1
TGTGCCAGTAGTACCCTACGGGACAGCTACAACACTGAAGCTTTCTTT
CASSTLRDSYNTEAFF
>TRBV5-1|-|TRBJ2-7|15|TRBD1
TGCGCCAGCAGACTACCGGGACAGGGTTTCTACGAGCAGTACTTC
CASRLPGQGFYEQYF
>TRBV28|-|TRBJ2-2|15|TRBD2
TGTGCCAGCAGTCTTGGACTAGCGGGCACCGGGGAGCTGTTTTTT
CASSLGLAGTGELFF
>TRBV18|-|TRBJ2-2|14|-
TGTGCCAGCTCACCCCTAGAGCCCACCGGGGAGCTGTTTTTT
CASSPLEPTGELFF
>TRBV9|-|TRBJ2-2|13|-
TGTGCCAGCAGCGGCCGGGGGACCGGGGAGCTGTTTTTT
CASSGRGTGELFF
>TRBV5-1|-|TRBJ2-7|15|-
TGCGCCAGCACCCAGCAAGGAAGGCCCTCCTACGAGCAGTACTTC
CASTQQGRPSYEQYF
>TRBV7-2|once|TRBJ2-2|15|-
TGTGCCAGCAGCTTACAACTAGCGAGGGGGGGGGAGCTGTTTTTT
CASSLQLARGGELFF
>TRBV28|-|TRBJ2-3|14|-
TGTGCCAGCAGTCTACTTGAGCGCACAGATACGCAGTATTTT
CASSLLERTDTQYF
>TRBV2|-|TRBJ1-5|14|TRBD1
TGTGCCAGCAGAGCAACAGGGGCCGAGGGGCCCCAGCATTTT
CASRATGAEGPQHF
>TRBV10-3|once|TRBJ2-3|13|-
TGTGCCGTATCACACTCTTTTGAGGATACGCAGTATTTT
CAVSHSFEDTQYF
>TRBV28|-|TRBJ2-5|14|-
TGTGCCAGCCACAATCGCCGGGGGAAAGAGACCCAGTACTTC
CASHNRRGKETQYF
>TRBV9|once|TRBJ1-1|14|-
TGTGCCAGCAGTGCCCCGGGGGGTTACACTGAAGCTTTCTTT
CASSAPGGYTEAFF
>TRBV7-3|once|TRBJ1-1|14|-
TGTGCCAGCAGCTCCATGGGCCCGAACACTGAAGCTTTCTTT
CASSSMGPNTEAFF
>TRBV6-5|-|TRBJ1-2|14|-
TGTGCCAGCCTCCGGTCGGGGGGCGGCTATGGCTACACCTTC
CASLRSGGGYGYTF
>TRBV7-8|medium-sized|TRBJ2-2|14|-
TGTGCCAGCAGCTTACGGGGGACCGGCGGGGAGCTGTTTTTT
CASSLRGTGGELFF
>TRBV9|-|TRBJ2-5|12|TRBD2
TGTGCCAGCAGTCCGGGAGGAGAGACCCAGTACTTC
CASSPGGETQYF
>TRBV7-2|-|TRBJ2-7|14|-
TGTGCCAGCAGCTTGTCGCGCGGTACCTACGAGCAGTACTTC
CASSLSRGTYEQYF